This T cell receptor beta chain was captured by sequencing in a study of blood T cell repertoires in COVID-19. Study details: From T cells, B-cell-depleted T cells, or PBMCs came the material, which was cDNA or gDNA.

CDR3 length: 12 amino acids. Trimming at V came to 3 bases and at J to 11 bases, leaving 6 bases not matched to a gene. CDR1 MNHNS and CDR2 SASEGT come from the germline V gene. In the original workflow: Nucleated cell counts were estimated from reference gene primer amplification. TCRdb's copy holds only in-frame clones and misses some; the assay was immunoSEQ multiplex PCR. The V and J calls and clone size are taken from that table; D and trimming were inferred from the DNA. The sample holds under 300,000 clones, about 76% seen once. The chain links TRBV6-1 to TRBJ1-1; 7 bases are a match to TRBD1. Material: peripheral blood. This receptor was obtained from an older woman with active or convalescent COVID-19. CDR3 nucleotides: TGTGCCAGCAGTGACCCGGACAGGCGGGCTTTCTTT. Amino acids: CASSDPDRRAFF.